These T cell receptor beta chains were read from a single sample in a study of regulatory T cells in long-lasting Graves disease. TCRdb processed the multiplex PCR reads anew with MiXCR; each CDR3 protein has one entry. The sample lists about 290,000 distinct CDR3 sequences, 22% seen once, with 56% in the top ten. The input for sequencing was peripheral blood mononuclear cells (PBMCs), taken when the disease was refractory, from a patient treated with antithyroid drugs. All receptors derive from a female donor with Graves disease. Both conserved end residues are part of each CDR3. The order of the fields is clone size, D gene, J gene, V gene, CDR3 DNA, CDR3 protein. The D gene is left open where the match is weak. A clone size is listed for some rows: how often the clone was seen (once, few, many), or a class if it is expanded.

size: -
D: TRBD2
J: TRBJ2-1
V: TRBV7-8
DNA: TGTGCCAGCAGCCCCCCCGGCCAGCGGGGTTACAATGAGCAGTTCTTC
CDR3: CASSPPGQRGYNEQFF

size: many
D: -
J: TRBJ1-6
V: TRBV28
DNA: TGTGCCAGCAGTTCACTCGGGTTCTCACCCCTCCACTTT
CDR3: CASSSLGFSPLHF

size: -
D: -
J: TRBJ1-1
V: TRBV5-5
DNA: TGTGCCAGCAGCTTGGATCCGCTGATGAACACTGAAGCTTTCTTT
CDR3: CASSLDPLMNTEAFF

size: -
D: -
J: TRBJ2-7
V: TRBV4-3
DNA: TGCGCCAGCAGCCAAGGTGGACGGAACTATGCCTACGAGCAGTACTTC
CDR3: CASSQGGRNYAYEQYF

size: few
D: -
J: TRBJ1-1
V: TRBV9
DNA: TGTGCCAGCAGCGTAGCGGGGAGCACTGAAGCTTTCTTT
CDR3: CASSVAGSTEAFF

size: -
D: -
J: TRBJ2-1
V: TRBV20-1
DNA: TGCAGTGCTCCCCGCGGGACAGATTACAATGAGCAGTTCTTC
CDR3: CSAPRGTDYNEQFF

size: many
D: TRBD1
J: TRBJ1-1
V: TRBV12-3/TRBV12-4
DNA: TGTGCCAGCAGGGGGGGGACAGGGTTCACTGAAGCTTTCTTT
CDR3: CASRGGTGFTEAFF

size: -
D: TRBD2
J: TRBJ2-2
V: TRBV4-2
DNA: TGTGCCAGCAGCCAAGATATAGGACTAGCGGGAGTCACCGGGGAGCTGTTTTTT
CDR3: CASSQDIGLAGVTGELFF

size: many
D: -
J: TRBJ1-4
V: TRBV4-3
DNA: TGCGCCAGCAGCGGGGAGGGGGATGAAAAACTGTTTTTT
CDR3: CASSGEGDEKLFF

size: few
D: -
J: TRBJ1-6
V: TRBV15
DNA: TGTGCCACCAGCAGAGATCGGGGAGGTACCTATAATTCACCCCTCCACTTT
CDR3: CATSRDRGGTYNSPLHF

size: -
D: TRBD2
J: TRBJ2-3
V: TRBV20-1
DNA: TGCAGTGCTAGTTCCGTGCCACGCAGTGCTAGAGATCTTCTAGCGGGAGATGTAGATACGCAGTATTTT
CDR3: CSASSVPRSARDLLAGDVDTQYF

size: -
D: -
J: TRBJ2-3
V: TRBV20-1
DNA: TGCAGTGCTAGAGGAGGGGCGGGGAGCACAGATACGCAGTATTTT
CDR3: CSARGGAGSTDTQYF

size: -
D: TRBD1
J: TRBJ2-5
V: TRBV20-1
DNA: TGCAGTGCTAGAGACCTGACGGGACAGCAAGAGACCCAGTACTTC
CDR3: CSARDLTGQQETQYF

size: many
D: TRBD2
J: TRBJ2-1
V: TRBV20-1
DNA: TGCAGTGCTACCCGGACTAGCTCTTACAATGAGCAGTTCTTC
CDR3: CSATRTSSYNEQFF

size: -
D: TRBD1
J: TRBJ1-5
V: TRBV19
DNA: TGTGCCAGTAGGGATCCGATCCGGGACAGTGCCAATCAGCCCCAGCATTTT
CDR3: CASRDPIRDSANQPQHF

size: -
D: -
J: TRBJ2-4
V: TRBV7-2
DNA: TGTGCCAGCAGAATGGAAAACATTCAGTACTTC
CDR3: CASRMENIQYF

size: many
D: TRBD1
J: TRBJ1-5
V: TRBV12-3/TRBV12-4
DNA: TGTGCCAGCAGTTTGGGGACAGGGGGCGACCCACCGCCCCAGCATTTT
CDR3: CASSLGTGGDPPPQHF

size: many
D: TRBD1
J: TRBJ1-1
V: TRBV7-2
DNA: TGTGCCAGCACCGTCTCGGGGGGACAGGGAGGTAACGTAGCTTTCTTT
CDR3: CASTVSGGQGGNVAFF

size: -
D: -
J: TRBJ1-1
V: TRBV6-2/TRBV6-3
DNA: TGTGCCAGCAGTTACTCGACGAGGGGGGGGACTGAAGCTTTCTTT
CDR3: CASSYSTRGGTEAFF

size: many
D: TRBD2
J: TRBJ2-7
V: TRBV28
DNA: TGTGCCAGCAGTTTTGGTGTCCCTAGCGGTACCTACGAGCAGTACTTC
CDR3: CASSFGVPSGTYEQYF

size: few
D: -
J: TRBJ2-3
V: TRBV18
DNA: TGTGCCAGCTCACCACTAGAGGGGTCCACAGATACGCAGTATTTT
CDR3: CASSPLEGSTDTQYF

size: -
D: TRBD2
J: TRBJ2-2
V: TRBV20-1
DNA: TGCAGTGCTGGGGGGGATATTGTAGACGGGCCGACCCTAAGGAACACCGGGGAGCTGTTTTTT
CDR3: CSAGGDIVDGPTLRNTGELFF

size: many
D: TRBD1
J: TRBJ1-2
V: TRBV30
DNA: TGTGCCTGGAGGACCGGGACAGGGGTTGGCTACACCTTC
CDR3: CAWRTGTGVGYTF

size: -
D: -
J: TRBJ2-5
V: TRBV27
DNA: TGTGCCAGCGGCCATACGGAGACCCAGTACTTC
CDR3: CASGHTETQYF

size: -
D: -
J: TRBJ1-1
V: TRBV30
DNA: TGTGCCGGACGGGACCTAACGGGAGCTTTCTTT
CDR3: CAGRDLTGAFF

size: -
D: -
J: TRBJ2-3
V: TRBV27
DNA: TGTGCCAGCAGTTTATCGGCCAGCACAGATACGCAGTATTTT
CDR3: CASSLSASTDTQYF

size: few
D: -
J: TRBJ1-5
V: TRBV6-1
DNA: TGTGCCAGCAGCTTGACGGAATTTGATCAGCCCCAGCATTTT
CDR3: CASSLTEFDQPQHF

size: few
D: TRBD1
J: TRBJ2-7
V: TRBV6-2/TRBV6-3
DNA: TGTGCCAGCAGTTACACCGGGACAGGTCACTACGAGCAGTACTTC
CDR3: CASSYTGTGHYEQYF

size: -
D: -
J: TRBJ2-7
V: TRBV20-1
DNA: TGCAGTGCTAGAGATGGCGGCCGGGACCCTTATTACGAGCAGTACTTC
CDR3: CSARDGGRDPYYEQYF

size: few
D: TRBD2
J: TRBJ2-1
V: TRBV20-1
DNA: TGCAGTCATAAGTCCGCGGGAGTTAGCAATGAGCAGTTCTTC
CDR3: CSHKSAGVSNEQFF

size: once
D: TRBD2
J: TRBJ2-7
V: TRBV6-5
DNA: TGTGCCAGCAGTTACCCCGGGAGGAGTGCCGAGCAGTACTTC
CDR3: CASSYPGRSAEQYF

size: -
D: TRBD2
J: TRBJ2-7
V: TRBV28
DNA: TGTGCCAGCACCCAAATAGCGGGACCCTCCTACGAGCAGTACTTC
CDR3: CASTQIAGPSYEQYF

size: many
D: -
J: TRBJ1-1
V: TRBV30
DNA: TGTGCCTGGAGTAAGGAAATGAACACTGAAGCTTTCTTT
CDR3: CAWSKEMNTEAFF

size: many
D: -
J: TRBJ2-4
V: TRBV27
DNA: TGTGCCAGCAGTTCGGCCGCCAACATTCAGTACTTC
CDR3: CASSSAANIQYF

size: -
D: -
J: TRBJ2-7
V: TRBV19
DNA: TGTGCCAGTAGTATCACGTACCAGGCCCCGTACGAGCAGTACTTC
CDR3: CASSITYQAPYEQYF

size: few
D: -
J: TRBJ1-5
V: TRBV20-1
DNA: TGCAGTGCTAGAGAGATGCAGACGTTGCAGCCCCAGCATTTT
CDR3: CSAREMQTLQPQHF

size: -
D: TRBD1
J: TRBJ1-6
V: TRBV5-6
DNA: TGTGCCAGCAGCGCCGGACAGGGAGCCCCTCAATCCCTCCACTTT
CDR3: CASSAGQGAPQSLHF

size: many
D: -
J: TRBJ2-5
V: TRBV10-3
DNA: TGTGCCATCAGTGCGGAGTACCAAGAGACCCAGTACTTC
CDR3: CAISAEYQETQYF

size: few
D: TRBD1
J: TRBJ2-7
V: TRBV6-2/TRBV6-3
DNA: TGTGCCAGCAGTAGGGGTCTGGGGGACAGGGTCTACGAGCAGTACTTC
CDR3: CASSRGLGDRVYEQYF

size: many
D: -
J: TRBJ1-1
V: TRBV7-2
DNA: TGTGCCAGCAGCTTAGAGGTAGCTGCCGTTGACACTGAAGCTTTCTTT
CDR3: CASSLEVAAVDTEAFF

size: few
D: TRBD1
J: TRBJ2-2
V: TRBV19
DNA: TGTGCCAGTAGATTATCCCGGGACAGGAACACCGGGGAGCTGTTTTTT
CDR3: CASRLSRDRNTGELFF

size: -
D: -
J: TRBJ1-1
V: TRBV6-5
DNA: TGTGCCAGCAGTTACGGGGGAGGGGGATTGAACACTGAAGCTTTCTTT
CDR3: CASSYGGGGLNTEAFF

size: few
D: TRBD2
J: TRBJ2-7
V: TRBV4-1
DNA: TGCGCCAGCAGCCAGCAAGCGGGAGATCTGCTCCCCTACGAGCAGTACTTC
CDR3: CASSQQAGDLLPYEQYF

size: -
D: TRBD2
J: TRBJ2-7
V: TRBV5-4
DNA: TGTGCCAGCAGCTCGAAGCGGGAGGGCCCCCCCTACGAGCAGTACTTC
CDR3: CASSSKREGPPYEQYF

size: -
D: TRBD1
J: TRBJ1-5
V: TRBV12-3/TRBV12-4
DNA: TGTGCCAGCAGTTCTCAACAGGGGGATCAGCCCCAGCATTTT
CDR3: CASSSQQGDQPQHF

size: few
D: -
J: TRBJ2-3
V: TRBV7-2
DNA: TGTGCCAACAGCTTGCAGGGGGGGATGTCAGATACGCAGTATTTT
CDR3: CANSLQGGMSDTQYF

size: -
D: -
J: TRBJ2-4
V: TRBV5-1
DNA: TGCGCCAGCAGCTTGGGTTTCGGCAAAAACATTCAGTACTTC
CDR3: CASSLGFGKNIQYF

size: few
D: -
J: TRBJ2-1
V: TRBV30
DNA: TGTGCCTGGAGTCCACAGGGCGGCTACAATGAGCAGTTCTTC
CDR3: CAWSPQGGYNEQFF

size: many
D: TRBD1
J: TRBJ1-2
V: TRBV12-3/TRBV12-4
DNA: TGTGCCAGCAGCCTTACAGGGGCGCCGGGGGGCTACACCTTC
CDR3: CASSLTGAPGGYTF

size: -
D: -
J: TRBJ2-5
V: TRBV12-3/TRBV12-4
DNA: TGTGCCAGCAGTTTAGAGGACCAGCAAGAGACCCAGTACTTC
CDR3: CASSLEDQQETQYF

size: many
D: TRBD2
J: TRBJ2-1
V: TRBV6-1
DNA: TGTGCCAGCAGTGAAGCGCTTCGACTAGCGGGGGGAAATGAGCAGTTCTTC
CDR3: CASSEALRLAGGNEQFF